This T cell receptor beta chain was captured by sequencing in a study of shared clonotypes between healthy human individuals. For the study at large: Plates per donor: three CD4 naive, three CD4 memory, two CD8 naive, one CD8 memory.

The run depth of the assay was deep. Here immunoSEQ multiplex PCR was the method, and the copy in TCRdb shows in-frame clones only, minus some. Among about 2 million clones listed, over 85% were seen once. The naive CD8 population came from CD45RO-negative cells selected for CCR7, without terminally differentiated effector memory CD45RA+ cells. As concerns this clone: Its antigen is not identified.

General study findings and limits: Naive subsets typically showed greater estimated richness than memory subsets.

V gave up 7 bases and J gave up 12 bases; unmatched junction bases: 14. CDR1 is MNHEY, CDR2 SMNVEV, per germline (reference sequence). The CDR3 loop spans 15 amino acids. The sequenced material came from naive CD8+ T cells sorted from blood. This TCR came from a man between 18 and 35 years old in good health. V is TRBV27 and J is TRBJ1-6; 8 nucleotides agree with TRBD1. CDR3 sequence reads: CASTSGTGLLEPLHF. The DNA of the CDR3 is TGTGCCAGCACTTCCGGGACAGGCCTTTTGGAACCCCTCCACTTT.